This T cell receptor (beta chain) emerged from a study of T cells after yellow fever vaccination. One entry per CDR3 protein, called by TCRdb with MiXCR from the 5' RACE reads. The sample carries 400,000 or so distinct CDR3 sequences, approximately 5.7% recorded once. This clonotype has ten or more counts. The antigen is undetermined. Germline-derived CDR1 and CDR2 are SGHVS and FNYEAQ. V shed 6 bases and J shed 0 bases, with 13 bases lying between them. This CDR3 is 15 amino acids long. Broader study findings: Clones that expanded after primary vaccination mostly reappeared after the booster (roughly 96% CD4, 88% CD8).

The J gene is TRBJ2-3, the V gene TRBV7-6; D perhaps matches TRBD1 (5 bases). The material sequenced was PBMCs, taken 5 days after the yellow fever booster vaccination. The TCR comes from a man aged 25 to 40 who received the YFV17D yellow fever vaccine. CDR3 sequence (DNA): TGTGCCAGCAGTAGGGGTTTCGGTAGCACAGATACGCAGTATTTT. The encoded protein is CASSRGFGSTDTQYF.